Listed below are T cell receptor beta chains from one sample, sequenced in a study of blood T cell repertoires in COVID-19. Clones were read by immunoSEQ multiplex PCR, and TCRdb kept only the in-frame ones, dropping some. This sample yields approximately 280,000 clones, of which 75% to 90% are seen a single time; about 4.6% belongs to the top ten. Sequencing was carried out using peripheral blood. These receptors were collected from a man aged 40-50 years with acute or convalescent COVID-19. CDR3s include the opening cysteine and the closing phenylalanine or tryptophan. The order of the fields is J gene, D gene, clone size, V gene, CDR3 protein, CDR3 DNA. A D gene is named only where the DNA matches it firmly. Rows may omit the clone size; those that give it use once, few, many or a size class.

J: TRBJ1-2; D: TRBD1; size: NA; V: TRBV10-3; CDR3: CAISEEGQGAGSRLTF; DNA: TGTGCCATCAGTGAGGAGGGACAGGGGGCTGGGTCTCGGTTGACCTTC
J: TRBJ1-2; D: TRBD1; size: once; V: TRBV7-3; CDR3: CASSSQGAEGYTF; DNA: TGTGCCAGCAGCTCGCAGGGGGCGGAGGGCTACACCTTC
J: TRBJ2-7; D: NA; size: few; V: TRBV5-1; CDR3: CASSWLGAGNSYEQYF; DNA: TGCGCCAGCAGCTGGTTAGGGGCAGGGAATTCCTACGAGCAGTACTTC
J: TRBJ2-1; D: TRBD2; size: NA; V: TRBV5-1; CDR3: CASSLLAGENEQFF; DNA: TGCGCCAGCAGCTTACTAGCGGGGGAGAATGAGCAGTTCTTC
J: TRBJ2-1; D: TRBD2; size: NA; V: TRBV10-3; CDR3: CAVSGVSYNEQFF; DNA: TGTGCCGTTAGCGGGGTATCCTACAATGAGCAGTTCTTC
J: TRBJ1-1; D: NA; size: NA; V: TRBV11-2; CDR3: CASSAYSTTEAFF; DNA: TGTGCCAGCAGCGCGTATTCTACCACTGAAGCTTTCTTT
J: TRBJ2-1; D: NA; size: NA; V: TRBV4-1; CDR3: CASSRGRGSDTNEQFF; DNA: TGCGCCAGCAGCCGAGGGAGGGGGAGCGATACAAATGAGCAGTTCTTC
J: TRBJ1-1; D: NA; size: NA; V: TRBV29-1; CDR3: CSVLQDGGTEAFF; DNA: TGCAGCGTTTTACAGGACGGAGGGACTGAAGCTTTCTTT
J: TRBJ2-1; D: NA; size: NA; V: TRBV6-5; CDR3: CASSSPVLSSYNEQFF; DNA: TGTGCCAGCAGTTCCCCCGTCCTAAGCTCCTACAATGAGCAGTTCTTC
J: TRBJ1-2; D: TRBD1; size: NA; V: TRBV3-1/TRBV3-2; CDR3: CASSQGQGDGYTF; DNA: TGTGCCAGCAGCCAAGGACAGGGGGACGGCTACACCTTC
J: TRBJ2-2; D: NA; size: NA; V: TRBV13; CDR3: CASTLGRGSTGELFF; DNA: TGTGCCAGCACCCTCGGTCGGGGGAGCACCGGGGAGCTGTTTTTT
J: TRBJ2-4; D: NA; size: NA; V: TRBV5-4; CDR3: CASSLSEMGDIQYF; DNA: TGTGCCAGCAGCTTATCCGAAATGGGAGACATTCAGTACTTC